These T cell receptor beta chains were read from a single sample in a study of OX40 agonist ivuxolimab in advanced cancers. Libraries were prepared by immunoSEQ multiplex PCR; TCRdb keeps only in-frame clonotypes and omits some of them. The sample yields 60,000 or so clones, 70% to 90% seen once. The input for sequencing was CD4+ or CD8+ T cells sorted from blood, taken in a trial of the OX40 agonist ivuxolimab. The receptors here all came from an adult with an advanced solid tumor such as melanoma, head and neck, liver or kidney cancer. Each CDR3 is given with its conserved first and last residue. D genes are given only for firm matches. Only part of the rows carry a size: once, few, many, or a class if the clone is expanded.

size	D	V	J	CDR3	DNA
NA	TRBD2	TRBV5-4	TRBJ2-7	CASSTGGGASSYEQYF	TGTGCCAGCAGCACTGGCGGGGGGGCGAGCTCCTACGAGCAGTACTTC
NA	NA	TRBV4-1	TRBJ1-1	CASSQDPATNTEAFF	TGCGCCAGCAGCCAAGATCCAGCGACAAACACTGAAGCTTTCTTT
NA	TRBD1	TRBV29-1	TRBJ1-2	CSVGQGARGYTF	TGCAGCGTTGGTCAGGGGGCGCGAGGCTACACCTTC
NA	NA	TRBV15	TRBJ2-7	CATNSGPRKDEQYF	TGTGCCACCAACTCGGGACCCCGGAAGGACGAGCAGTACTTC
NA	TRBD2	TRBV10-3	TRBJ2-2	CAIKVAGPGELFF	TGTGCCATCAAGGTAGCGGGGCCCGGGGAGCTGTTTTTT
NA	NA	TRBV7-2	TRBJ2-7	CASSLGPDYEQYF	TGTGCCAGCAGCTTAGGGCCGGACTACGAGCAGTACTTC
NA	TRBD1	TRBV7-9	TRBJ1-1	CASSPGQSNFMNTEAFF	TGTGCCAGCAGCCCGGGACAGAGCAACTTCATGAACACTGAAGCTTTCTTT
NA	TRBD1	TRBV10-1	TRBJ1-3	CASSHNIIRDSPEKNTIYF	TGCGCCAGCAGTCATAATATTATCCGGGACAGCCCCGAGAAGAACACCATATATTTT
NA	NA	TRBV5-4	TRBJ2-1	CASSLAGTSYNEQFF	TGTGCCAGCAGCTTGGCTGGGACTTCCTACAATGAGCAGTTCTTC
once	TRBD1	TRBV5-1	TRBJ1-1	CASSSTGQANTEAFF	TGCGCCAGCAGCTCTACTGGACAGGCAAACACTGAAGCTTTCTTT
once	TRBD1	TRBV4-1	TRBJ1-1	CASSQDRGQGAKNTEAFF	TGCGCCAGCAGCCAAGATCGTGGACAGGGGGCGAAGAACACTGAAGCTTTCTTT
NA	TRBD1	TRBV6-8	TRBJ1-1	CASSLSGTGNTEAFF	TGTGCCAGCAGTTTATCTGGGACAGGGAACACTGAAGCTTTCTTT
NA	NA	TRBV6-5	TRBJ1-2	CASSPDRHSGYTF	TGTGCCAGCAGCCCCGACAGACATAGCGGCTACACCTTC
NA	NA	TRBV18	TRBJ1-3	CASSPQAGAVSGNTIYF	TGTGCCAGCTCACCACAGGCGGGGGCGGTCTCTGGAAACACCATATATTTT
NA	NA	TRBV4-2	TRBJ2-1	CASSQDIQREQFF	TGTGCCAGCAGCCAAGATATTCAGCGGGAGCAGTTCTTC
NA	TRBD1	TRBV5-6	TRBJ2-2	CASSLALAGGSGELFF	TGTGCCAGCAGCTTGGCTTTGGCAGGGGGTTCCGGGGAGCTGTTTTTT